The T cell receptor beta chain under discussion was sequenced for a study of cytomegalovirus exposure and HLA in healthy donors. CDR1 and CDR2 from the germline V gene are MNHNY and SVGAGI (reference sequence). The CDR3 consists of 13 residues. After removal of 8 bases from V and 8 bases from J, the junction contained 9 bases not matched to a gene. Study outcomes and limitations: For most TCR beta V segments, an earlier analysis put the productive rate at about 90% or about 30% of the time. Later on, analysis showed that most CMV-associated TCR beta chains appeared to be HLA-restricted. Association of a missense DCLRE1C variant with TCR beta V- and J-gene trimming was reported in a later analysis.

Turning to this clone: What it recognizes is unknown.

Vbeta (60) and Jbeta (13) primers were used in the PCR. Libraries were prepared by immunoSEQ multiplex PCR; TCRdb keeps only in-frame clonotypes and omits some of them. The sample shows more than 95,000 clones, 60% to 85% of them seen only once. The TCR sequence derives from a male donor in good health and CMV-seronegative. Sequenced material: PBMCs. V and J are TRBV6-6 and TRBJ2-1; TRBD2 matches 7 bases. The chain's CDR3 is CASSLLATDEQFF. In DNA form, the CDR3 reads TGTGCCAGCTCCTTACTAGCGACCGATGAGCAGTTCTTC.